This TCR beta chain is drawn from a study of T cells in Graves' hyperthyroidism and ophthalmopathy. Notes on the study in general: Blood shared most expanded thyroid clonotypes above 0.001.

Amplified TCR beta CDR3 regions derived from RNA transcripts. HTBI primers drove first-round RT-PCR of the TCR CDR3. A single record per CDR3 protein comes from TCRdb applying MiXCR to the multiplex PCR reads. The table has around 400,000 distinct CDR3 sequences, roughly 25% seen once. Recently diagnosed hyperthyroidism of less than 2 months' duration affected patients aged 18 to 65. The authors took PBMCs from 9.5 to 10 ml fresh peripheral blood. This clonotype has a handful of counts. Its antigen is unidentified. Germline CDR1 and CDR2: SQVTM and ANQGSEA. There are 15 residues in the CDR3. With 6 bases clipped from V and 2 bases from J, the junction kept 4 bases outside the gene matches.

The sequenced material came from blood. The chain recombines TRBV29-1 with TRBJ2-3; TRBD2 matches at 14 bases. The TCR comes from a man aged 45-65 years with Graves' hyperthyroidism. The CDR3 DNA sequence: TGCAGCGTGGGGACTAGCGGGAGTCACACAGATACGCAGTATTTT. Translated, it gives CSVGTSGSHTDTQYF.